These T cell receptor beta chains were read from a single sample in a study of PD-1 blockade in mismatch repair-deficient tumors. Sequenced by immunoSEQ multiplex PCR; TCRdb stores in-frame clones only, minus some. The sample lists more than 9,500 clones, roughly 86% occurring once. These receptors are not linked to any known antigen. The sequenced sample was cells cultured in vitro, obtained from a patient treated with pembrolizumab. The receptors derive from an adult with mismatch repair-deficient cancer. Each CDR3 is given with its conserved first and last residue. The order of the fields is clone size, D gene, J gene, V gene, CDR3 DNA, CDR3 protein. The D gene is left open where the match is weak. Not all rows give a size; the values are once, few, many and, for expanded clones, a class.

abundance: NA; d_gene: TRBD2; j_gene: TRBJ2-2; v_gene: TRBV7-8; CDR3nt: TGTGCCAGCAGCTATAGCGGGAGAGTGAACACCGGGGAGCTGTTTTTT; CDR3aa: CASSYSGRVNTGELFF
abundance: NA; d_gene: NA; j_gene: TRBJ2-7; v_gene: TRBV28; CDR3nt: TGTGCCAGCAGTTTACCGGTTCCCTACGAGCAGTACTTC; CDR3aa: CASSLPVPYEQYF
abundance: NA; d_gene: TRBD1; j_gene: TRBJ1-5; v_gene: TRBV30; CDR3nt: TGTGCCTGGAGTGTCCGGGACAGGGGATGGGATCAGCCCCAGCATTTT; CDR3aa: CAWSVRDRGWDQPQHF
abundance: NA; d_gene: TRBD1; j_gene: TRBJ2-3; v_gene: TRBV5-8; CDR3nt: TGTGCCAGCAGCCAGTGGGACAGTTGGACAGATACGCAGTATTTT; CDR3aa: CASSQWDSWTDTQYF
abundance: NA; d_gene: NA; j_gene: TRBJ2-7; v_gene: TRBV27; CDR3nt: TGTGCCAGCACCCAAAACGCAGGGGATCTCACCTACGAGCAGTACTTC; CDR3aa: CASTQNAGDLTYEQYF
abundance: once; d_gene: TRBD1; j_gene: TRBJ1-5; v_gene: TRBV7-8; CDR3nt: TGTGCCAGCAGCACCGGGACAGGGGGCGGTCAGCCCCAGCATTTT; CDR3aa: CASSTGTGGGQPQHF
abundance: NA; d_gene: NA; j_gene: TRBJ1-3; v_gene: TRBV11-2; CDR3nt: TGTGCCAGCAGCTTAGTCGCAGGGCTTGGAAACACCATATATTTT; CDR3aa: CASSLVAGLGNTIYF
abundance: once; d_gene: NA; j_gene: TRBJ1-2; v_gene: TRBV11-2; CDR3nt: TGTGCCAGCAGCTTAGATACAGGGATTACGATCCGAGGCGGCTACACCTTC; CDR3aa: CASSLDTGITIRGGYTF
abundance: NA; d_gene: NA; j_gene: TRBJ2-5; v_gene: TRBV5-1; CDR3nt: TGCGCCAGCAGCTTGGGACAGCAAGAGACCCAGTACTTC; CDR3aa: CASSLGQQETQYF
abundance: once; d_gene: TRBD1; j_gene: TRBJ1-1; v_gene: TRBV11-3; CDR3nt: TGTGCCAGCAGCTTAGGGACAGGGCAGAACACTGAAGCTTTCTTT; CDR3aa: CASSLGTGQNTEAFF
abundance: NA; d_gene: TRBD1; j_gene: TRBJ2-5; v_gene: TRBV6-5; CDR3nt: TGTGCCAGCAGTTCTGGGACAGGGGAAGAGACCCAGTACTTC; CDR3aa: CASSSGTGEETQYF
abundance: NA; d_gene: TRBD2; j_gene: TRBJ2-5; v_gene: TRBV5-1; CDR3nt: TGCGCCAGCAGCTCCCAGGCGGGAGTACTCGTGGAGACCCAGTACTTC; CDR3aa: CASSSQAGVLVETQYF
abundance: NA; d_gene: NA; j_gene: TRBJ1-3; v_gene: TRBV5-1; CDR3nt: TGCGCCAGCCGTGACAGCGAAAACACCATATATTTT; CDR3aa: CASRDSENTIYF
abundance: NA; d_gene: NA; j_gene: TRBJ1-5; v_gene: TRBV6-5; CDR3nt: TGTGCCAGCAGTTACTCGACGAGTCAGCCCCAGCATTTT; CDR3aa: CASSYSTSQPQHF
abundance: NA; d_gene: TRBD2; j_gene: TRBJ2-7; v_gene: TRBV7-3; CDR3nt: TGTGCCAGCAGCTTGACGACTAGCGGGAGCCACGAGCAGTACTTC; CDR3aa: CASSLTTSGSHEQYF
abundance: NA; d_gene: NA; j_gene: TRBJ2-3; v_gene: TRBV27; CDR3nt: TGTGCCAGCAGTTTAAACGCTGGAGGGCCAACAGATACGCAGTATTTT; CDR3aa: CASSLNAGGPTDTQYF
abundance: NA; d_gene: TRBD2; j_gene: TRBJ2-1; v_gene: TRBV5-1; CDR3nt: TGCGCCAGCAGCTTTCTAGCGGGTGCATACAATGAGCAGTTCTTC; CDR3aa: CASSFLAGAYNEQFF
abundance: NA; d_gene: TRBD1; j_gene: TRBJ2-3; v_gene: TRBV2; CDR3nt: TGTGCCAGCTGCCGGGACAGGGCCGATACGCAGTATTTT; CDR3aa: CASCRDRADTQYF
abundance: NA; d_gene: NA; j_gene: TRBJ1-6; v_gene: TRBV29-1; CDR3nt: TGCAGCGTTGAAGATCGAGCAGAGATGTATAATTCACCCCTCCACTTT; CDR3aa: CSVEDRAEMYNSPLHF
abundance: NA; d_gene: TRBD2; j_gene: TRBJ2-7; v_gene: TRBV7-6; CDR3nt: TGTGCCAGCAGCTCTACTAGCGGGAGAGGGGACGAGCAGTACTTC; CDR3aa: CASSSTSGRGDEQYF
abundance: NA; d_gene: NA; j_gene: TRBJ2-1; v_gene: TRBV6-1; CDR3nt: TGTGCCAGCAGGCTTAGCTCCTACAATGAGCAGTTCTTC; CDR3aa: CASRLSSYNEQFF
abundance: NA; d_gene: NA; j_gene: TRBJ2-1; v_gene: TRBV2; CDR3nt: TGTGCCAGCAGTGCTGTTGGCAGGGGTGCGGATGAGCAGTTCTTC; CDR3aa: CASSAVGRGADEQFF
abundance: NA; d_gene: NA; j_gene: TRBJ1-4; v_gene: TRBV6-5; CDR3nt: TGTGCCAGCAGTTACGCCGGGGAAGGGATTAATGAAAAACTGTTTTTT; CDR3aa: CASSYAGEGINEKLFF
abundance: NA; d_gene: NA; j_gene: TRBJ2-7; v_gene: TRBV5-4; CDR3nt: TGTGCCAGCAGCTTGGATGGGTCTCGGAGCTCCTACGAGCAGTACTTC; CDR3aa: CASSLDGSRSSYEQYF
abundance: NA; d_gene: TRBD1; j_gene: TRBJ2-1; v_gene: TRBV7-3; CDR3nt: TGTGCCAGCAGCCCAGCGGGACAGGGGGCAATGGATGAGCAGTTCTTC; CDR3aa: CASSPAGQGAMDEQFF
abundance: NA; d_gene: NA; j_gene: TRBJ1-3; v_gene: TRBV29-1; CDR3nt: TGCAGCGTTGAGTTGCAGGGTGCGAAAGGAAACACCATATATTTT; CDR3aa: CSVELQGAKGNTIYF